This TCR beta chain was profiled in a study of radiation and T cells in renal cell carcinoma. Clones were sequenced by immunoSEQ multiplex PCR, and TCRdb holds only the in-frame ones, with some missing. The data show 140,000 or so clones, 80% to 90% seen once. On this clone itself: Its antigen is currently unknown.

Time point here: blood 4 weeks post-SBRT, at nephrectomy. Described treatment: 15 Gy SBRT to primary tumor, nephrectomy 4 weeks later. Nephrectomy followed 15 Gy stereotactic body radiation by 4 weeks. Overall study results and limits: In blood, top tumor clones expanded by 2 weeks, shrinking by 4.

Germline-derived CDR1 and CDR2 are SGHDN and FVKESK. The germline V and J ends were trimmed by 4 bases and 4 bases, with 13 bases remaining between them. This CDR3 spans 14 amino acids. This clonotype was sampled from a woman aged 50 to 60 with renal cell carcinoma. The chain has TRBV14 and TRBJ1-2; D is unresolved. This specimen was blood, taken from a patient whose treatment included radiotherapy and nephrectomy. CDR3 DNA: TGTGCCAGCAGCCTAAGAGAGGAGAGCTATGGCTACACCTTC. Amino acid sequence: CASSLREESYGYTF.